One and the same sample provided the 19 T cell receptor beta chains below, sequenced in a study of blood T cell repertoires in COVID-19. Sequencing used immunoSEQ multiplex PCR; TCRdb keeps in-frame clones, though not all of them. The table lists tens of thousands of clones, 70% to 90% of them singletons. The sequenced sample consisted of peripheral blood. The receptors derive from a human donor in a cohort sampled during active COVID-19.

This chain uses TRBV24-1 with TRBJ2-5; 7 nucleotides line up with TRBD1. J lost 5 bases, V lost 3 bases, and 8 bases had no gene match. The germline V gene has CDR1 KGHDR and CDR2 SFDVKD. CDR3 length: 15 amino acids. In DNA form, the CDR3 reads TGTGCCACCAGTGATCCGACAGGGTCGCGGGAGACCCAGTACTTC. It specifies CATSDPTGSRETQYF.

This clone was seen only a few times. The chain combines TRBV28 with TRBJ2-4; weak D call: TRBD1 (7 bases). In germline, CDR1 is MDHEN, CDR2 SYDVKM. The V and J ends lost 6 bases and 7 bases respectively, with 16 bases between them. This CDR3 is 14 amino acids long. The CDR3 region is CASREGASRNIQYF. CDR3 in DNA: TGTGCCAGCAGGGAGGGGGCCTCCAGGAACATTCAGTACTTC.

V and J are TRBV7-9 and TRBJ2-7, with 7 positions matching TRBD1. Germline CDR1 SEHNR, CDR2 FQNEAQ (reference sequence). The CDR3 is 17 residues long. V gave up 0 bases and J gave up 2 bases; unmatched junction bases: 10. The CDR3 reads CASSLADHRQGAYEQYF. CDR3 DNA sequence: TGTGCCAGCAGCTTAGCAGACCACCGGCAGGGGGCCTACGAGCAGTACTTC.

The rearrangement joins TRBV28 to TRBJ2-2; tentatively, D is TRBD2 (6 bases). This CDR3 comprises 15 residues. V dropped 2 bases and J dropped 5 bases, with 12 bases sitting between them. Per the germline V gene, CDR1 is MDHEN and CDR2 is SYDVKM. CDR3 DNA: TGTGCCAGCAGTTTAGCGGGAAGGGCAACCGGGGAGCTGTTTTTT. It translates to CASSLAGRATGELFF. The full variable domain, its missing parts supplied by reference TRBV28 and TRBJ2-2, is DVKVTQSSRYLVKRTGEKVFLECVQDMDHENMFWYRQDPGLGLRLIYFSYDVKMKEKGDIPEGYSVSREKKERFSLILESASTNQTSMYLCASSLAGRATGELFFGEGSRLTVL.

Only one count was recorded for this clone. The chain links TRBV4-1 to TRBJ2-2; 10 bases fit TRBD2. The trim removed 10 bases at V and 5 bases at J, leaving 4 bases unmatched. Germline CDR1 reads MGHRA; CDR2 reads YSYEKL. The CDR3 extends over 13 amino acids. This chain's CDR3 is CAKTTSGTGELFF. In DNA form, the CDR3 reads TGCGCCAAAACGACTAGCGGGACCGGGGAGCTGTTTTTT.

This rearrangement joins TRBV7-9 to TRBJ2-2; D is ambiguous. From germline, CDR1 is SEHNR and CDR2 FQNEAQ (reference sequence). Deletions cut 5 bases from V and 5 bases from J, with 6 bases between. The length of the CDR3 is 12 residues. CDR3 protein: CASSPTTGELFF. The CDR3 DNA follows: TGTGCCAGCAGCCCTACTACCGGGGAGCTGTTTTTT.

This chain connects TRBV10-3 to TRBJ2-1, with TRBD1 identical over 9 bases. The V gene's germline CDR1 is ENHRY and CDR2 SYGVKD. The CDR3 has 16 amino acids. The J segment lost 1 base and the V segment lost 7 bases, leaving 8 bases of the junction unmatched. The CDR3 sequence: CAIKTGQGGSYNEQFF. Here the CDR3 DNA reads TGTGCCATCAAGACGGGACAGGGAGGATCCTACAATGAGCAGTTCTTC.

This clone has a single count. The chain links TRBV5-6 to TRBJ2-5, with D possibly matching TRBD2 (6 bases). Germline V gives CDR1 SGHDT, CDR2 YYEEEE. CDR3 length equals 16 residues. V lost 1 base, J lost 4 bases, and 17 bases lay in between. The CDR3 DNA is TGTGCCAGCAGCTTGTACTTGGGGCGGAGGGGAGAGACCCAGTACTTC. Translated, it gives CASSLYLGRRGETQYF.

V usage is TRBV5-8 and J usage is TRBJ1-2; 7 nucleotides align to TRBD1. This CDR3 has 13 amino acids. V trimming: 1 base; J trimming: 6 bases; junction bases outside the gene matches: 3. Germline-derived CDR1 and CDR2 are SGHTS and YDEGEE. CDR3 coding DNA: TGTGCCAGCAGCTTGTGGGACAGACATGGCTACACCTTC. It encodes CASSLWDRHGYTF.

The chain employs TRBV7-2 and TRBJ2-2; 9 bases match TRBD2. The CDR3 contains 17 residues. Looked up from germline, CDR1 is SGHTA and CDR2 is FQGNSA. J gave up 7 bases and V 5 bases, and 14 bases lay outside the gene matches. DNA of the CDR3: TGTGCCAGCAGCCCCGGTGTGGGGCGGGGGGGCGGCGGGGAGCTGTTTTTT. Protein product: CASSPGVGRGGGGELFF.

V usage is TRBV7-3 and J usage is TRBJ2-7, with 9 positions matching TRBD2. Germline CDR1 reads SGHTA; CDR2 reads FQGTGA. The CDR3 runs 16 residues. V trimming: 5 bases; J trimming: 6 bases; junction bases outside the gene matches: 14. CDR3 amino acids: CASSTKWLSGRSEQYF. The DNA of the CDR3 is TGTGCCAGCAGCACCAAGTGGCTTAGCGGGAGATCCGAGCAGTACTTC.

This clone was picked up a small number of times. The chain couples TRBV4-2 to TRBJ2-3; D gene uncertain. CDR1 and CDR2 from the germline V gene are LGHNA and YNFKEQ. The CDR3 contains 15 residues. The ends were cut back, 0 bases at V and 2 bases at J, with 9 bases in the middle. CDR3 in amino acids: CASSQESRNTDTQYF. Written as DNA, the CDR3 is TGTGCCAGCAGCCAAGAATCCAGGAACACAGATACGCAGTATTTT.

Here the CDR3 reads CASSLGGPQNQPQHF. The CDR3 DNA follows: TGCGCCAGCAGCCTAGGGGGCCCTCAGAATCAGCCCCAGCATTTT. The chain recombines TRBV5-1 with TRBJ1-5; TRBD1 matches 7 bases. The CDR3 is 15 amino acids. The ends lost 4 bases at V and 4 bases at J; junction bases unmatched: 8. Looked up from germline, CDR1 is SGHRS and CDR2 is YFSETQ.

The V gene is TRBV18, the J gene TRBJ2-3; D possibly corresponds to TRBD2 (7 bases). CDR1 is KGHSH, CDR2 LQKENI, per germline. The V and J ends lost 6 bases and 5 bases respectively, with 21 bases between them. The CDR3 is made up of 16 amino acids. The CDR3 sequence is CASSAPGGLRRDTQYF. CDR3 DNA: TGTGCCAGCTCGGCCCCGGGGGGCCTGAGAAGAGATACGCAGTATTTT.

This clone was recorded a few times. The chain has TRBV6-4 and TRBJ2-2; TRBD2 matches at 8 bases. The ends lost 6 bases at V and 6 bases at J; junction bases unmatched: 6. CDR3 length: 14 amino acids. Germline V gene sequence: CDR1 MRHNA, CDR2 SNTAGT. CDR3: CASSPGLEAGELFF. CDR3 DNA sequence: TGTGCCAGCAGCCCGGGACTAGAGGCCGGGGAGCTGTTTTTT.

The V gene is TRBV6-4, the J gene TRBJ2-1; D call uncertain. V was clipped by 4 bases and J by 9 bases, with 10 bases between them. The CDR3 has 12 residues. Germline V gene sequence: CDR1 MRHNA, CDR2 SNTAGT. This chain's CDR3 is CASSAHGGEQFF. In DNA, the CDR3 is TGTGCCAGCAGTGCTCATGGCGGTGAGCAGTTCTTC.

CDR3 sequence reads: CASSLGQGAEAEAFF. CDR3 in DNA: TGCGCCAGCAGTCTAGGACAGGGGGCAGAGGCTGAAGCTTTCTTT. The genes are TRBV4-1 and TRBJ1-1; 11 nucleotides agree with TRBD1. V trimming: 6 bases; J trimming: 6 bases; junction bases outside the gene matches: 9. Germline V gene lookup returns CDR1 MGHRA and CDR2 YSYEKL. This CDR3 has 15 residues.

The chain links TRBV4-2 to TRBJ2-4; D is possibly TRBD1 (6 bases). Germline lookup yields CDR1 LGHNA and CDR2 YNFKEQ. Trimming shortened V by 7 bases and J by 5 bases, and 15 bases separated the two germline ends. The CDR3 loop spans 14 amino acids. CDR3 loop: CASTSRTVENIQYF. CDR3 nucleotide sequence: TGTGCCAGCACCTCAAGGACAGTCGAAAACATTCAGTACTTC.

The chain combines TRBV24-1 with TRBJ2-6; 8 bases are shared with TRBD1. From germline, CDR1 is KGHDR and CDR2 SFDVKD. Losses at the gene ends were 3 bases for V and 0 bases for J; bases not matched to a gene: 9. CDR3 length: 19 residues. The CDR3 region is CATSDPTGQDRSGANVLTF. The DNA of the CDR3 is TGTGCCACCAGTGATCCGACGGGACAGGACCGCTCTGGGGCCAACGTCCTGACTTTC.